The 32 T cell receptor beta chains presented below share a single source sample, sequenced in a study of CD8+ T cells in alopecia areata. It was cDNA, reverse transcribed from extracted RNA, that served as the sequencing template. Profiled with immunoSEQ multiplex PCR; TCRdb holds only in-frame clones, not every one. The data hold approximately 210,000 clones, with 60% to 70% observed a single time. Stated treatment: oral pan-JAK inhibitor, 5-10 mg twice daily. The source was CD4+ T cells sorted from blood, collected at week 4, from a patient treated with tofacitinib. The receptors stem from a human donor with alopecia areata.

The CDR3 region is CATRGTVTGLRSYTGELFF. The CDR3 DNA reads as TGTGCCACCAGGGGGACAGTGACAGGGCTGAGAAGCTACACCGGGGAGCTGTTTTTT. The rearrangement joins TRBV15 to TRBJ2-2; TRBD1 agrees at 7 bases. CDR3 length: 19 residues. With 6 bases clipped from V and 3 bases from J, the junction kept 19 bases outside the gene matches. The V gene's germline CDR1 is LNHNV and CDR2 YYDKDF (reference sequence).

The J gene is TRBJ2-2, the V gene TRBV9; TRBD1 aligns across 9 bases. The V segment lost 3 bases and the J segment 3 bases; nucleotides outside the gene matches: 3. This CDR3 comprises 15 residues. The germline gives CDR1 SGDLS, CDR2 YYNGEE. CDR3 bases: TGTGCCAGCAGCGCCGGACAGGGGTACACCGGGGAGCTGTTTTTT. This encodes CASSAGQGYTGELFF.

This clone was recorded a few times. The chain carries TRBV29-1 and TRBJ2-2; D gene unclear. Germline V CDR1 and CDR2: SQVTM, ANQGSEA. CDR3 length: 13 amino acids. V lost 4 bases and J lost 0, with 6 bases in between. The CDR3 reads CSVARANTGELFF. DNA of the CDR3: TGCAGCGTTGCACGAGCGAACACCGGGGAGCTGTTTTTT.

This chain links TRBV7-2 with TRBJ1-2, with D maybe TRBD1 (6 bases). Germline CDR1 reads SGHTA; CDR2 reads FQGNSA. V was cut by 5 bases and J by 7 bases, with 17 bases left in between. The CDR3 contains 14 residues. The CDR3 DNA sequence: TGTGCCAGCAGCCCGCGACAGGCGTCGGGTGGCTACACCTTC. Translating it yields CASSPRQASGGYTF.

This chain uses TRBV4-1 with TRBJ2-1; 14 nucleotides line up with TRBD2. Germline V gene sequence: CDR1 MGHRA, CDR2 YSYEKL. CDR3 length: 20 amino acids. With V trimmed by 1 base and J by 0 bases, 8 bases remained unmatched. CDR3 nucleotides: TGCGCCAGCAGCCAAGTACGGGGACTAGCGGGGGTAACCTCCTACAATGAGCAGTTCTTC. Its protein product is CASSQVRGLAGVTSYNEQFF.

The gene calls are TRBV7-8 and TRBJ2-7, with TRBD1 matching over 7 bases. The germline V gene has CDR1 SGHVS and CDR2 FQNEAQ. The CDR3 consists of 14 residues. With V trimmed by 5 bases and J by 3 bases, 7 bases remained unmatched. The DNA of the CDR3 is TGTGCCAGCAGCATCCGGGACAGTGACTACGAGCAGTACTTC. Translating gives CASSIRDSDYEQYF.

The V gene is TRBV30, the J gene TRBJ1-3; 8 positions match TRBD1. In germline, CDR1 is GTSNPN, CDR2 SVGIG (reference sequence). CDR3 length equals 13 residues. Unmatched junction bases numbered 4, after V lost 5 bases and J lost 4 bases. The CDR3 sequence is CAWGQGNGNTIYF. CDR3 bases: TGTGCCTGGGGACAGGGTAACGGAAACACCATATATTTT.

V usage is TRBV29-1 and J usage is TRBJ1-2; 11 nucleotides line up with TRBD1. The V segment lost 7 bases and the J segment 8 bases; nucleotides outside the gene matches: 6. This CDR3 region has 12 residues. Germline loops: CDR1 SQVTM, CDR2 ANQGSEA. CDR3 region: CSARTGGSGYTF. The DNA of the CDR3 is TGCAGCGCACGGACAGGGGGCTCGGGCTACACCTTC. The variable domain in full, completed from reference TRBV29-1 and TRBJ1-2, reads SAVISQKPSRDICQRGTSLTIQCQVDSQVTMMFWYRQQPGQSLTLIATANQGSEATYESGFVIDKFPISRPNLTFSTLTVSNMSPEDSSIYLCSARTGGSGYTFGSGTRLTVV.

In its sample, this clone was seen once. The chain uses TRBV28 and TRBJ1-2; 7 bases are a match to TRBD1. V shed 7 bases, J shed 7 bases, and the junction held 6 bases outside the gene matches. Germline loops: CDR1 MDHEN, CDR2 SYDVKM. The CDR3 totals 12 residues. The CDR3, as DNA: TGTGCCAGCAAACGACAGGGAAGTGGCTACACCTTC. It specifies CASKRQGSGYTF.

This clone appeared once. The V gene is TRBV5-1, the J gene TRBJ2-7; 7 bases agree with TRBD2. This CDR3 region has 17 residues. V gave up 0 bases and J gave up 1 base; unmatched junction bases: 10. Germline V gives CDR1 SGHRS, CDR2 YFSETQ. The CDR3 DNA follows: TGCGCCAGCAGCTTGGGTATAGTTGCTAGCGGTTCCTACGAGCAGTACTTC. Amino acids: CASSLGIVASGSYEQYF.

The gene calls are TRBV2 and TRBJ2-3, with 10 bases aligning to TRBD2. Trimming cost V 6 bases and J 2 bases; bases outside gene matches: 8. CDR1 and CDR2 (germline): SNHLY, FYNNEI. This CDR3 is 16 amino acids long. DNA for the CDR3: TGTGCCAGCAGGCGGGAACTAGCGGGAACCACAGATACGCAGTATTTT. Its protein is CASRRELAGTTDTQYF.

This rearrangement joins TRBV7-9 to TRBJ2-7; 12 bases match TRBD1. Per germline, CDR1 SEHNR and CDR2 FQNEAQ (reference sequence). Trimming removed 5 bases from V and 7 bases from J; junction bases left unmatched: 15. This CDR3 is built from 17 residues. The CDR3 DNA follows: TGTGCCAGCAGCCACGCCTCCGGGACAGGGGGCTCTGAGGAGCAGTACTTC. Its protein is CASSHASGTGGSEEQYF.

The J gene is TRBJ1-1, the V gene TRBV5-1; no clear D gene. Between the trimmed V and J ends, which lost 2 bases and 0 bases, there was a span of 8 bases. The CDR3 covers 14 residues. CDR1 and CDR2 from the germline V gene are SGHRS and YFSETQ. This CDR3 reads CASSFGRLNTEAFF. The CDR3 nucleotides are TGCGCCAGCAGCTTCGGCAGGTTGAACACTGAAGCTTTCTTT.

The chain has TRBV5-1 and TRBJ1-2, with 7 bases matching TRBD1. In germline, CDR1 is SGHRS, CDR2 YFSETQ. The length of the CDR3 is 13 residues. Germline trimming cut 4 bases from V and 2 bases from J; bases unmatched to any gene: 2. This CDR3 reads CASSQDRNYGYTF. The CDR3, as DNA: TGCGCCAGCAGCCAGGACAGGAACTATGGCTACACCTTC.

This chain connects TRBV30 to TRBJ1-5; D ambiguous. CDR3 size: 13 residues. The ends were cut back, 1 base at V and 1 base at J, with 5 bases in the middle. CDR1 is GTSNPN and CDR2 is SVGIG in the germline V gene (reference sequence). The CDR3, as DNA: TGTGCCTGGAGTGGTGACAGCAATCAGCCCCAGCATTTT. Amino acids: CAWSGDSNQPQHF.

The table lists this clone with a count of one. The chain combines TRBV30 with TRBJ1-1; 7 nucleotides align to TRBD1. The CDR3 extends over 14 amino acids. The trim removed 1 base at V and 3 bases at J, leaving 5 bases unmatched. Germline V gene data show CDR1 as GTSNPN and CDR2 as SVGIG (reference sequence). The CDR3 DNA sequence: TGTGCCTGGAGTGCGATACAGGGGTACACTGAAGCTTTCTTT. Translating it yields CAWSAIQGYTEAFF.

This clone was found a few times. V is TRBV29-1 and J is TRBJ1-2, with D maybe TRBD1 (5 bases). Germline V gives CDR1 SQVTM, CDR2 ANQGSEA. This CDR3 has 16 residues. Trimming took off 7 bases at V and 2 bases at J, with 23 bases between the two ends. This chain's CDR3 is CSALRLPDRPNYGYTF. DNA for the CDR3: TGCAGCGCTCTACGGCTACCAGACAGACCCAACTATGGCTACACCTTC.

V is TRBV7-8 and J is TRBJ2-3; perhaps D is TRBD1 or TRBD2 (5 bases each). This CDR3 comprises 16 residues. The germline V gene encodes CDR1 SGHVS and CDR2 FQNEAQ. Trimming cost V 3 bases and J 2 bases, with 15 bases left between them. The CDR3 sequence is CASSLGMGTYTDTQYF. The CDR3 nucleotides are TGTGCCAGCAGCTTGGGGATGGGGACCTACACAGATACGCAGTATTTT.

This clone was seen more than once but under ten times. The rearrangement links TRBV7-9 to TRBJ1-2; TRBD1 matches at 10 bases. The J segment lost 7 bases and the V segment lost 4 bases, leaving 9 bases of the junction unmatched. Germline CDR1 SEHNR, CDR2 FQNEAQ (reference sequence). The CDR3 is 15 residues long. The CDR3 region is CASSWDLGTGVGYTF. The DNA of the CDR3 is TGTGCCAGCAGCTGGGATCTCGGGACAGGGGTTGGCTACACCTTC.

The chain is built from TRBV27 and TRBJ2-3, with 9 bases matching TRBD1. V lost 6 bases and J lost 6; bases outside the gene matches: 10. Germline CDR1 and CDR2: MNHEY and SMNVEV (reference sequence). The CDR3 covers 15 residues. Here the CDR3 reads CASRPDRGRGDTQYF. DNA for the CDR3: TGTGCCAGCAGGCCCGACAGGGGGAGAGGGGATACGCAGTATTTT.

This clone was found a few times. The junction departs from the called germline gene at one end, perhaps through a read error. The chain couples TRBV20-1 to TRBJ1-2; TRBD1 matches 9 bases. The CDR3 contains 11 residues. Germline-derived CDR1 and CDR2 are DFQATT and SNEGSKA (reference sequence). CDR3 DNA: TGCAGTGCTGGTCTCGACAGGGGGTTTAGCTTC. This sequence encodes CSAGLDRGFSF.

CDR3 sequence reads: CASSLPTGFEQYF. DNA for the CDR3: TGTGCCAGCAGCTTGCCGACAGGGTTCGAGCAGTACTTC. V is TRBV5-6 and J is TRBJ2-7; 7 bases are shared with TRBD1. Germline V CDR1 and CDR2: SGHDT, YYEEEE. CDR3 length: 13 amino acids. With 1 base clipped from V and 6 bases from J, the junction kept 4 bases outside the gene matches.

To note about this clone: At one end, the junction sequence differs from germline, possibly due to a read error. CDR3 sequence reads: CAWSGGRYYPIEF. The CDR3 DNA is TGTGCCTGGAGTGGGGGCAGGTATTACCCCATCGAATTT. The genes are TRBV30 and TRBJ1-1; a possible D gene is TRBD1 (5 bases). Germline V gene data show CDR1 as GTSNPN and CDR2 as SVGIG (reference sequence). There are 13 residues in the CDR3. Complete variable domain (other parts from reference TRBV30 and TRBJ1-1): SQTIHQWPATLVQPVGSPLSLECTVEGTSNPNLYWYRQAAGRGLQLLFYSVGIGQISSEVPQNLSASRPQDRQFILSSKKLLLSDSGFYLCAWSGGRYYPIEFGQGTRLTVV.

This sequence joins TRBV2 and TRBJ2-5, with 11 bases that match TRBD1. The CDR3 has 15 residues. J lost 4 bases, V lost 4 bases, and 5 bases had no gene match. Germline CDR1 SNHLY, CDR2 FYNNEI. CDR3 region: CASSGGTGGLETQYF. In nucleotides, the CDR3 is TGTGCCAGCAGTGGGGGGACAGGGGGTTTAGAGACCCAGTACTTC.

The count of this clone is one. Additional DNA sequences in this sample encode the identical CDR3. V gene TRBV30 combines with J gene TRBJ1-2; D perhaps matches TRBD1 (6 bases). The V gene lost 0 bases and the J gene lost 5 bases, with 10 bases spanning the gap. Germline V gene sequence: CDR1 GTSNPN, CDR2 SVGIG (reference sequence). The CDR3 sequence is 13 residues long. The CDR3 is CAWSVQGPYGYTF. The CDR3 nucleotides are TGTGCCTGGAGTGTACAGGGTCCGTATGGCTACACCTTC.

This chain connects TRBV15 to TRBJ1-2; D possibly corresponds to TRBD1 (5 bases). V was shortened by 0 bases and J by 7 bases, with 12 bases between the two germline ends. The CDR3 is 14 residues long. The germline V gene encodes CDR1 LNHNV and CDR2 YYDKDF (reference sequence). The chain's CDR3 is CATSRDQIQGGYTF. CDR3 nucleotides: TGTGCCACCAGCAGAGATCAGATCCAGGGTGGCTACACCTTC.

V and J are TRBV7-2 and TRBJ2-6; maybe TRBD1 (5 bases). Trimming cost V 10 bases and J 2 bases, with 15 bases left between them. This CDR3 has 15 residues. Per germline, CDR1 SGHTA and CDR2 FQGNSA. In DNA, the CDR3 is TGTGCCACCGCACAGGTTTCCCCTGGGGCCAACGTCCTGACTTTC. It specifies CATAQVSPGANVLTF.

The rearrangement joins TRBV29-1 to TRBJ1-6, with 8 bases lining up with TRBD1. The V and J ends lost 4 bases and 8 bases, in that order; junction bases with no gene match: 4. Germline V lookup: CDR1 SQVTM, CDR2 ANQGSEA. This CDR3 comprises 13 residues. The CDR3 sequence is CSVGQGADSPLHF. The CDR3 DNA reads TGCAGCGTTGGGCAGGGGGCAGATTCACCCCTCCACTTT.

V is TRBV29-1 and J is TRBJ2-3; D unclear. Trimming removed 1 base from V and 8 bases from J, with 16 bases in between. Germline-derived CDR1 and CDR2 are SQVTM and ANQGSEA. The CDR3 is 14 residues long. CDR3 coding DNA: TGCAGCGTTGAAGCGGTCCGGAAGGGTGGTACGCAGTATTTT. It yields the protein CSVEAVRKGGTQYF.

The chain links TRBV29-1 to TRBJ1-1; D is ambiguous. With 3 bases removed from V and 8 bases from J, the gap between germline ends came to 13 bases. The CDR3 runs to 12 residues. Per germline, CDR1 SQVTM and CDR2 ANQGSEA. CDR3 DNA: TGCAGCGTTGATTCGTCAGTGGGGGAAGCTTTCTTT. It encodes CSVDSSVGEAFF.

This sequence joins TRBV4-3 and TRBJ2-3; 7 nucleotides agree with TRBD2. Germline V gene sequence: CDR1 LGHNA, CDR2 YSLEER. V trimming: 0 bases; J trimming: 1 base; junction bases outside the gene matches: 4. This CDR3 is 16 amino acids long. The CDR3 region has the DNA TGCGCCAGCAGCCAAGAGTGGGGGGGAGGCACAGATACGCAGTATTTT. Its protein product is CASSQEWGGGTDTQYF.

The chain joins TRBV9 to TRBJ2-7, with D perhaps being TRBD1 or TRBD2 (5 bases each). Trimming left V 0 bases short and J 2 bases short, with 12 bases between. This CDR3 is built from 15 residues. Germline-derived CDR1 and CDR2 are SGDLS and YYNGEE. The chain's CDR3 is CASSVGERGTYEQYF. In nucleotides, the CDR3 is TGTGCCAGCAGCGTAGGAGAGAGGGGCACCTACGAGCAGTACTTC.